The rows below give T cell receptor beta chains drawn from one sample of a study of vaccination and CD4 T cells after COVID-19. No antigens are known for them. One entry per CDR3 protein results from TCRdb running MiXCR on the PCR reads. This sample has around 17,000 distinct CDR3 sequences, with 65% to 80% found just once. Sequenced input: CD4+ T cells from blood, cultured in vitro. The origin of the receptors is a human donor who had recovered from COVID-19. The CDR3 runs from the conserved cysteine through the conserved F or W. The order of the fields is V gene, clone size, D gene, J gene, CDR3 DNA, CDR3 protein. The D gene is left open where the match is weak. The size field is filled for only some rows; it gives once, few, many or a size class.

V gene: TRBV20-1
clone size: .
D gene: .
J gene: TRBJ2-1
CDR3 DNA: TGCAGTGCTAGCCCGGGAAATGAGCAGTTCTTC
CDR3 protein: CSASPGNEQFF

V gene: TRBV20-1
clone size: few
D gene: .
J gene: TRBJ1-2
CDR3 DNA: TGCAGTGCTAGAGATGCGCGGCAAGCTAACTATGGCTACACCTTC
CDR3 protein: CSARDARQANYGYTF

V gene: TRBV11-2
clone size: once
D gene: TRBD1
J gene: TRBJ1-2
CDR3 DNA: TGTGCCAGCAGCATGCGACAGGGATCAATCAACTATGGCTACACCTTC
CDR3 protein: CASSMRQGSINYGYTF

V gene: TRBV7-2
clone size: .
D gene: .
J gene: TRBJ2-2
CDR3 DNA: TGTGCCAGCAGCTTGCAGACAGCGACCGGGGAGCTGTTTTTT
CDR3 protein: CASSLQTATGELFF

V gene: TRBV19
clone size: .
D gene: TRBD1
J gene: TRBJ1-5
CDR3 DNA: TGTGCCAGTAAGGACAGGTCCTTCCAGCCCCAGCATTTT
CDR3 protein: CASKDRSFQPQHF

V gene: TRBV19
clone size: .
D gene: .
J gene: TRBJ1-3
CDR3 DNA: TGTGCCAGTAGTACCCTCCGGACAGTCTCTGGAAACACCATATATTTT
CDR3 protein: CASSTLRTVSGNTIYF

V gene: TRBV6-1
clone size: .
D gene: .
J gene: TRBJ1-2
CDR3 DNA: TGTGCCAGCAGGGATCCTTGGACGGACAACTATGGCTACACCTTC
CDR3 protein: CASRDPWTDNYGYTF

V gene: TRBV6-4
clone size: .
D gene: TRBD2
J gene: TRBJ2-6
CDR3 DNA: TGTGCCAGCAGTCCTAGCGGGTCCACAGTCTCTGGGGCCAACGTCCTGACTTTC
CDR3 protein: CASSPSGSTVSGANVLTF

V gene: TRBV28
clone size: .
D gene: .
J gene: TRBJ1-2
CDR3 DNA: TGTGCCAGCAGGTACAGGGTGGCGGGCTACACCTTC
CDR3 protein: CASRYRVAGYTF

V gene: TRBV20-1
clone size: few
D gene: .
J gene: TRBJ1-3
CDR3 DNA: TGCAGTGCTAGAGGCATTTGGGCAGGGGCCTTACGAAACACCATATATTTT
CDR3 protein: CSARGIWAGALRNTIYF

V gene: TRBV30
clone size: .
D gene: .
J gene: TRBJ1-3
CDR3 DNA: TGTGCCTGGAGACGACTGCAGAGCTCTGGAAACACCATATATTTT
CDR3 protein: CAWRRLQSSGNTIYF

V gene: TRBV2
clone size: .
D gene: TRBD1
J gene: TRBJ2-5
CDR3 DNA: TGTGCCAGCAGTGAACAGGGGGAAATCCAAGAGACCCAGTACTTC
CDR3 protein: CASSEQGEIQETQYF

V gene: TRBV20-1
clone size: .
D gene: TRBD2
J gene: TRBJ2-5
CDR3 DNA: TGCAGTGCCGGGACTAGCGGGAGGGGGGAGACCCAGTACTTC
CDR3 protein: CSAGTSGRGETQYF

V gene: TRBV6-4
clone size: .
D gene: .
J gene: TRBJ2-1
CDR3 DNA: TGTGCCAGCAGTGAGGGGGGTAGCTCCTACAATGAGCAGTTCTTC
CDR3 protein: CASSEGGSSYNEQFF

V gene: TRBV6-4
clone size: .
D gene: TRBD2
J gene: TRBJ2-7
CDR3 DNA: TGTGCCAGCAGTCCGCTAGCGGGGACATCCTACGAGCAGTACTTC
CDR3 protein: CASSPLAGTSYEQYF

V gene: TRBV20-1
clone size: .
D gene: TRBD1
J gene: TRBJ1-5
CDR3 DNA: TGCAGTGCTAGATCGGGACAGTCTAGCAATCAGCCCCAGCATTTT
CDR3 protein: CSARSGQSSNQPQHF

V gene: TRBV2
clone size: .
D gene: .
J gene: TRBJ1-6
CDR3 DNA: TGTGCCAGCAGTGTTGGAGAGGGGGAAAGGAACTCACCCCTCCACTTT
CDR3 protein: CASSVGEGERNSPLHF

V gene: TRBV11-2
clone size: .
D gene: TRBD1
J gene: TRBJ2-4
CDR3 DNA: TGTGCCAGCAGCGAACAGGGGGCTTCCAAAAACATTCAGTACTTC
CDR3 protein: CASSEQGASKNIQYF

V gene: TRBV30
clone size: .
D gene: .
J gene: TRBJ1-2
CDR3 DNA: TGTGCCTGGACTGTCTCCAACTATGGCTACACCTTC
CDR3 protein: CAWTVSNYGYTF

V gene: TRBV24-1
clone size: once
D gene: .
J gene: TRBJ2-2
CDR3 DNA: TGTGCCACCAGTGTTCAGGGGGGGGCAAGCACCGGGGAGCTGTTTTTT
CDR3 protein: CATSVQGGASTGELFF

V gene: TRBV10-3
clone size: .
D gene: TRBD2
J gene: TRBJ2-2
CDR3 DNA: TGTGCCATCAGGGCGGGAGAGTCCGGGGAGCTGTTTTTT
CDR3 protein: CAIRAGESGELFF

V gene: TRBV12-3/TRBV12-4
clone size: .
D gene: .
J gene: TRBJ1-2
CDR3 DNA: TGTGCCAGCAGTTTAGCGCATTCGGGGCAGGGTGATGGCTACACCTTC
CDR3 protein: CASSLAHSGQGDGYTF

V gene: TRBV7-2
clone size: .
D gene: TRBD1
J gene: TRBJ1-5
CDR3 DNA: TGTGCCAGCAGCCGGGACAGGGGGAATCAGCCCCAGCATTTT
CDR3 protein: CASSRDRGNQPQHF

V gene: TRBV28
clone size: .
D gene: TRBD1
J gene: TRBJ1-2
CDR3 DNA: TGTGCCAGCACCATACAGGGGGCTCCCGTTGGCTACACCTTC
CDR3 protein: CASTIQGAPVGYTF

V gene: TRBV27
clone size: few
D gene: .
J gene: TRBJ2-2
CDR3 DNA: TGTGCCAGCAGTTTATTAGGGGGGAACACCGGGGAGCTGTTTTTT
CDR3 protein: CASSLLGGNTGELFF

V gene: TRBV6-2/TRBV6-3
clone size: few
D gene: TRBD1
J gene: TRBJ1-1
CDR3 DNA: TGTGCCAGCAGCCCTGGGACAGTGGGCCTTATGAACACTGAAGCTTTCTTT
CDR3 protein: CASSPGTVGLMNTEAFF

V gene: TRBV15
clone size: .
D gene: TRBD1
J gene: TRBJ1-4
CDR3 DNA: TGTGCCACCAGCAGAGAACGGGACAGGGCTGAAAAACTGTTTTTT
CDR3 protein: CATSRERDRAEKLFF